The clone carrying this T cell receptor beta chain is a singleton in its sample. Its antigen is unknown. Trimming took 3 bases from V and 5 from J, leaving 11 bases between them. This CDR3 has 14 amino acids. The germline CDR1 and CDR2 sequences are MDHEN and SYDVKM. The sample originates from a study of cytomegalovirus exposure and HLA in healthy donors. Findings of the study overall: There were a few CMV-associated chains whose specificity for CMV antigens was confirmed in vitro.

The method was immunoSEQ multiplex PCR; TCRdb's version includes in-frame clones alone and lacks a portion of them. The sample contains 100,000 to 150,000 clones, roughly 89% of which appear only once. The sample consisted of PBMCs. This sequence was found in a man aged 30-40 years in good health and CMV-seronegative. The chain carries TRBV28 and TRBJ1-5; no firm D call. The CDR3 reads CASSFDGGHQPQHF. In DNA form, the CDR3 reads TGTGCCAGCAGTTTTGACGGAGGACATCAGCCCCAGCATTTT.